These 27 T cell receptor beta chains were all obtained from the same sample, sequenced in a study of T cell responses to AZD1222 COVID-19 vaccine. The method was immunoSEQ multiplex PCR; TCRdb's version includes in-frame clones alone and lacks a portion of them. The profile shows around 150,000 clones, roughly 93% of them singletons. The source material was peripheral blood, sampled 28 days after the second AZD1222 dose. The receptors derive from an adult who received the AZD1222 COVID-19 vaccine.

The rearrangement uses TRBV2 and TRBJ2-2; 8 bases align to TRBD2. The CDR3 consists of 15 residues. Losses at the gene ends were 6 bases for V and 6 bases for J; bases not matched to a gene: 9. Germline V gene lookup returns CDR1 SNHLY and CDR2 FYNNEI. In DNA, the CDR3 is TGTGCCAGCAGGTGGGGTAGCGGGGTGCCCGGGGAGCTGTTTTTT. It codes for CASRWGSGVPGELFF. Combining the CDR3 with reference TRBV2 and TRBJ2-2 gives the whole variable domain EPEVTQTPSHQVTQMGQEVILRCVPISNHLYFYWYRQILGQKVEFLVSFYNNEISEKSEIFDDQFSVERPDGSNFTLKIRSTKLEDSAMYFCASRWGSGVPGELFFGEGSRLTVL.

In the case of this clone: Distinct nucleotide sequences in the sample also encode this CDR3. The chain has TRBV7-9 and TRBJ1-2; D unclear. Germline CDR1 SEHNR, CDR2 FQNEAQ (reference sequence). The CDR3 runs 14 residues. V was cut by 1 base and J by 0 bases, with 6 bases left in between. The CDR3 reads CASSLVGANYGYTF. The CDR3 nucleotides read TGTGCCAGCAGCTTAGTGGGAGCTAACTATGGCTACACCTTC.

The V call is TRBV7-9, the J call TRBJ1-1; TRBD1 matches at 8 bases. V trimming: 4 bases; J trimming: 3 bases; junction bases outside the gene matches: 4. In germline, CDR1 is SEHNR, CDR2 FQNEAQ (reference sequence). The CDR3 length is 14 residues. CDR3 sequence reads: CASSSRQGYTEAFF. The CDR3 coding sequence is TGTGCCAGCAGCTCCAGACAGGGGTACACTGAAGCTTTCTTT.

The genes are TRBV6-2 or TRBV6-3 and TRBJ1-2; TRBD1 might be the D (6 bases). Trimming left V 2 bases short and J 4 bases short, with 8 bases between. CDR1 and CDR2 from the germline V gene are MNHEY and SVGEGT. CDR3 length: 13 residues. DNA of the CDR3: TGTGCCAGCAGTTACGGACAGAGCTATGGCTACACCTTC. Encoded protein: CASSYGQSYGYTF.

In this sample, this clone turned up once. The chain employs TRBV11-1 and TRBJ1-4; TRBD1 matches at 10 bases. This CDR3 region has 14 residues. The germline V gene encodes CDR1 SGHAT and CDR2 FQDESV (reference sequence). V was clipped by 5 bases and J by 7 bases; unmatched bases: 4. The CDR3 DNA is TGTGCCAGCAGCCAGGGACAGGGGATTGAAAAACTGTTTTTT. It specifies CASSQGQGIEKLFF.

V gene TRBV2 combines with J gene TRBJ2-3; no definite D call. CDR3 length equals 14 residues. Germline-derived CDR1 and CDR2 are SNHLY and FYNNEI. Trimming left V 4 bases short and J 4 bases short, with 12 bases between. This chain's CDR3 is CASSGESRPDTQYF. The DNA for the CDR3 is TGTGCCAGCAGTGGGGAAAGCAGGCCAGATACGCAGTATTTT. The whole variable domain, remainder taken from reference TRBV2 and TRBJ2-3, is EPEVTQTPSHQVTQMGQEVILRCVPISNHLYFYWYRQILGQKVEFLVSFYNNEISEKSEIFDDQFSVERPDGSNFTLKIRSTKLEDSAMYFCASSGESRPDTQYFGPGTRLTVL.

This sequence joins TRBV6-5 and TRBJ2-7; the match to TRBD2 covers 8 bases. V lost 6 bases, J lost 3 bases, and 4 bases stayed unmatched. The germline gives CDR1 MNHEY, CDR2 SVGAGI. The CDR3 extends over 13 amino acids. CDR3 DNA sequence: TGTGCCAGCAGACCCGGGGGGGGCTACGAGCAGTACTTC. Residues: CASRPGGGYEQYF.

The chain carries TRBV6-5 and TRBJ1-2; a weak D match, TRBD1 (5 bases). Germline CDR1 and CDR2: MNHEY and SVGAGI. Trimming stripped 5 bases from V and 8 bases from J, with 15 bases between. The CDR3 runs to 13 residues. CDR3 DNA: TGTGCCAGCAGTCAATCTACCCGGGGGGGCTACACCTTC. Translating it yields CASSQSTRGGYTF.

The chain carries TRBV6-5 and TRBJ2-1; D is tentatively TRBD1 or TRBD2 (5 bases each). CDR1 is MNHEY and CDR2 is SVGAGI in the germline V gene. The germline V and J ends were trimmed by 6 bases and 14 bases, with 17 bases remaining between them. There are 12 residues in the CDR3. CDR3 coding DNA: TGTGCCAGCAGCCCACAAGGGACGACCGAGTTCTTC. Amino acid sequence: CASSPQGTTEFF.

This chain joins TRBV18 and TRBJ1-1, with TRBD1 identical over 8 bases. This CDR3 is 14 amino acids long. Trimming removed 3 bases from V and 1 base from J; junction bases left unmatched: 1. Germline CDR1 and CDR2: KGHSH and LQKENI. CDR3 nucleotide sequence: TGTGCCAGCTCACCCGGGACAGGGAACACTGAAGCTTTCTTT. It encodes CASSPGTGNTEAFF.

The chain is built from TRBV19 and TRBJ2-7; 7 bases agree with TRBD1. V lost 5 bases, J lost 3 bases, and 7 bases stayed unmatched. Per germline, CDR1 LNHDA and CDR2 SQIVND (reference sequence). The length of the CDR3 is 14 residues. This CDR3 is CASSPTYRGYEQYF. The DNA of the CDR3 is TGTGCCAGTAGTCCAACCTACAGGGGCTACGAGCAGTACTTC.

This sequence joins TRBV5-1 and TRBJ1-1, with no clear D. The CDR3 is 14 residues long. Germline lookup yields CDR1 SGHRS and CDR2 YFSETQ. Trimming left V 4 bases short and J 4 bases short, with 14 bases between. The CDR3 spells CASSHPREGTEAFF. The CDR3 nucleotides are TGCGCCAGCAGCCATCCACGGGAAGGCACTGAAGCTTTCTTT.

CDR3 in DNA: TGTGCCAGCGGTTTTTTGGTCGCCGGGGAGCTGTTTTTT. This codes for CASGFLVAGELFF. V and J are TRBV11-3 and TRBJ2-2; D remains ambiguous. The CDR3 spans 13 residues. Germline V gene sequence: CDR1 SGHNT, CDR2 YENEEA. The germline V and J ends were trimmed by 8 bases and 6 bases, with 13 bases remaining between them.

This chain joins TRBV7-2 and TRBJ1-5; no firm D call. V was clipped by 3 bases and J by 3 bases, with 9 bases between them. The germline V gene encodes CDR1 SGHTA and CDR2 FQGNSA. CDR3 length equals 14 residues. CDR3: CASSFAINNQPQHF. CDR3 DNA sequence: TGTGCCAGCAGCTTTGCGATTAACAATCAGCCCCAGCATTTT.

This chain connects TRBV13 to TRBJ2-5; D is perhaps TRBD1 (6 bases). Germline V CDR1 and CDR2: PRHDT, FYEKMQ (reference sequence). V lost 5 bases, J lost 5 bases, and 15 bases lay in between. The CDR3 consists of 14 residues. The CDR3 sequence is CASSTSQGWETQYF. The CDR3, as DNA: TGTGCCAGCAGCACATCACAGGGATGGGAGACCCAGTACTTC.

The CDR3 loop is CASSFPGDSYEQYF. The CDR3 bases are TGTGCCAGCAGCTTCCCTGGGGACTCCTACGAGCAGTACTTC. The gene calls are TRBV7-9 and TRBJ2-7; D gene uncertain. Trimming pared 3 bases from V and 0 bases from J, leaving 9 bases between. The CDR3 spans 14 residues. Germline-derived CDR1 and CDR2 are SEHNR and FQNEAQ (reference sequence).

CDR3 region: CAWSRGAQTQYF. In DNA form, the CDR3 reads TGTGCCTGGAGTCGAGGGGCGCAGACCCAGTACTTC. The V and J genes are TRBV30 and TRBJ2-5; the D gene could be TRBD1 or TRBD2 (5 bases each). The length of the CDR3 is 12 residues. The germline gives CDR1 GTSNPN, CDR2 SVGIG (reference sequence). V was cut by 2 bases and J by 6 bases, with 10 bases left in between.

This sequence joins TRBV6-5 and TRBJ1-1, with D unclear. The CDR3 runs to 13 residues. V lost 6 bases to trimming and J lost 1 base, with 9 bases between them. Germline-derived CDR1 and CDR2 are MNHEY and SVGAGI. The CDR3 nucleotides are TGTGCCAGCAGACAATTCAGGAACACTGAAGCTTTCTTT. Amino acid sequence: CASRQFRNTEAFF.

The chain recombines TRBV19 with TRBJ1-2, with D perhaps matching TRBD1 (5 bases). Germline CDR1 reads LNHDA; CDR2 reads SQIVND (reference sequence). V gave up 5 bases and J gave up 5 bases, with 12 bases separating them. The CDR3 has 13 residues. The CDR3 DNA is TGTGCCAGTAGTCGATTAGGGGAATATGGCTACACCTTC. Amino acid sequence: CASSRLGEYGYTF.

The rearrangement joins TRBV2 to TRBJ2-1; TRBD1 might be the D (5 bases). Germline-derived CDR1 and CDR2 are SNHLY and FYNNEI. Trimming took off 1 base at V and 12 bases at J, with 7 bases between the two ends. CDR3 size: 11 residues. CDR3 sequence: CASSEGGPQFF. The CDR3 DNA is TGTGCCAGCAGTGAAGGGGGCCCGCAGTTCTTC.

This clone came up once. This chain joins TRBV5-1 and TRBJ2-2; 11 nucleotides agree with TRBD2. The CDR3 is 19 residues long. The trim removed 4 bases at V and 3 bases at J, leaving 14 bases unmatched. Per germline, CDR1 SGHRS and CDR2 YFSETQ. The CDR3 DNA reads TGCGCCAGCAGCGCCCTTCCAGTCCTAGCGGGGGGCGACACCGGGGAGCTGTTTTTT. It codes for CASSALPVLAGGDTGELFF.

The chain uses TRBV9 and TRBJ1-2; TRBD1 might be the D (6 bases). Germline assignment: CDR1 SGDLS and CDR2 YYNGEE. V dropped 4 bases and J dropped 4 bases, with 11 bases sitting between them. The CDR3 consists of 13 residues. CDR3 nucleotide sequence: TGTGCCAGCAGCCCGAGAGGGGGCTATGGCTACACCTTC. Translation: CASSPRGGYGYTF.

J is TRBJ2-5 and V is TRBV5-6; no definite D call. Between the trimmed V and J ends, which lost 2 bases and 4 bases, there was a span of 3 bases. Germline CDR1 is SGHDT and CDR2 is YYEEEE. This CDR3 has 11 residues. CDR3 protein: CASSFGETQYF. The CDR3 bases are TGTGCCAGCAGCTTCGGAGAGACCCAGTACTTC.

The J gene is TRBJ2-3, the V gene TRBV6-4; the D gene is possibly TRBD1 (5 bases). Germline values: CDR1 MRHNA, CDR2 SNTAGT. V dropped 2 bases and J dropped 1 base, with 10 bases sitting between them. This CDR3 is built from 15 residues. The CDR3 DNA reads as TGTGCCAGCAGTGACACCAGGGTTGGCACAGATACGCAGTATTTT. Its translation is CASSDTRVGTDTQYF.

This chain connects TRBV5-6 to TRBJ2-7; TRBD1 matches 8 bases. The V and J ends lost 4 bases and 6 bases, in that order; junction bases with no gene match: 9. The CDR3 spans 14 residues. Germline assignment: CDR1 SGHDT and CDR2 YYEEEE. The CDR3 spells CASSGRTGSLEQYF. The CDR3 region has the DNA TGTGCCAGCAGCGGGAGGACAGGGAGTCTCGAGCAGTACTTC.

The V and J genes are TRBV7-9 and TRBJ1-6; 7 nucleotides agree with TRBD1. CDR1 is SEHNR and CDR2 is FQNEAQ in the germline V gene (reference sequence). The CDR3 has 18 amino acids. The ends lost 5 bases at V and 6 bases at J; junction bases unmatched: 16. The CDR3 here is CASSDRDSGGSVNSPLHF. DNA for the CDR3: TGTGCCAGCAGCGACCGGGACAGTGGAGGGTCCGTTAATTCACCCCTCCACTTT.

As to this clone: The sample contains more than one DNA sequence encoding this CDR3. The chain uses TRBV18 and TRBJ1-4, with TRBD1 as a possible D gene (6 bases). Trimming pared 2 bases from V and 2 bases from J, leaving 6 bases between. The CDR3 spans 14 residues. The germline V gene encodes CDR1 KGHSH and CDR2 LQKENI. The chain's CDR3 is CASSPRGTNEKLFF. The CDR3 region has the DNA TGTGCCAGCTCACCAAGGGGGACTAATGAAAAACTGTTTTTT. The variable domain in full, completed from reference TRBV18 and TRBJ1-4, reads NAGVMQNPRHLVRRRGQEARLRCSPMKGHSHVYWYRQLPEEGLKFMVYLQKENIIDESGMPKERFSAEFPKEGPSILRIQQVVRGDSAAYFCASSPRGTNEKLFFGSGTQLSVL.